These 11 T cell receptor beta chains originate from one sample sequenced in a study of beta chain features in type 1 diabetes. Investigators reverse transcribed all isolated RNA, so they sequenced expressed TCRB transcripts. Produced via immunoSEQ multiplex PCR; TCRdb's table is partial and in-frame only. The table includes 250,000 to 400,000 clones, around 13% detected once. The sequenced sample was central memory CD4+ T cells from blood. Receptors originate from a man aged 25 to 40 in good health.

V gene TRBV5-4 combines with J gene TRBJ2-7; TRBD2 matches 10 bases. The CDR3 totals 18 residues. V lost 3 bases and J lost 0; bases outside the gene matches: 12. Germline CDR1 reads SGHNT; CDR2 reads YYREEE (reference sequence). CDR3 protein: CASSSQSSGGSHSYEQYF. CDR3 nucleotide sequence: TGTGCCAGCAGCTCCCAGAGTAGCGGGGGGTCACACTCCTACGAGCAGTACTTC.

The chain has TRBV29-1 and TRBJ1-3; D is possibly TRBD1 (6 bases). CDR3 length: 13 amino acids. Looked up from germline, CDR1 is SQVTM and CDR2 is ANQGSEA. Trimming removed 7 bases from V and 1 base from J, with 11 bases in between. The CDR3 here is CSGRTASGNTIYF. CDR3 in DNA: TGCAGCGGACGGACAGCATCTGGAAACACCATATATTTT.

Details on this clone: One end of the junction is discordant with germline, which a read error may explain. This sequence joins TRBV6-5 and TRBJ2-5, with a weak D call TRBD2 (5 bases). Germline CDR1 is MNHEY and CDR2 is SVGAGI. The CDR3 has 11 residues. This CDR3 is CAISAAEDQYF. Here the CDR3 DNA reads TGTGCCATCAGTGCTGCGGAGGACCAGTACTTC.

The V gene is TRBV29-1, the J gene TRBJ1-1; 7 bases fit TRBD1. Germline V gives CDR1 SQVTM, CDR2 ANQGSEA. V shed 1 base, J shed 11 bases, and the junction held 16 bases outside the gene matches. This CDR3 has 15 residues. CDR3 sequence reads: CSVEVGNRGLPYAFF. CDR3 in DNA: TGCAGCGTTGAAGTCGGGAACAGGGGACTTCCGTATGCTTTCTTT. Filled out from reference TRBV29-1 and TRBJ1-1, the complete variable domain reads SAVISQKPSRDICQRGTSLTIQCQVDSQVTMMFWYRQQPGQSLTLIATANQGSEATYESGFVIDKFPISRPNLTFSTLTVSNMSPEDSSIYLCSVEVGNRGLPYAFFGQGTRLTVV.

This clone was recorded a few times. The chain carries TRBV30 and TRBJ2-3; TRBD1 aligns across 7 bases. Germline values: CDR1 GTSNPN, CDR2 SVGIG (reference sequence). The V segment lost 3 bases and the J segment 2 bases; nucleotides outside the gene matches: 5. The CDR3 has 14 amino acids. As DNA, the CDR3 is TGTGCCTGGAGACAGGGGCCCGCCACAGATACGCAGTATTTT. Translated: CAWRQGPATDTQYF.

As regards this clone: A read error may explain this, as a much larger clone is one base away. The chain recombines TRBV27 with TRBJ1-5, with D perhaps matching TRBD1 (5 bases). Trimming cost V 2 bases and J 2 bases, with 7 bases left between them. This CDR3 has 14 amino acids. The germline V gene encodes CDR1 MNHEY and CDR2 SMNVEV (reference sequence). The CDR3 bases are TGTGCCAGCAGTTTAGGGACCGGCAATCAGCCCCAGCATTTT. Translating it yields CASSLGTGNQPQHF.

The chain joins TRBV6-1 to TRBJ2-3; the D gene is possibly TRBD2 (5 bases). CDR3 length: 14 residues. The V end was cut by 5 bases, the J end by 2 bases, with 11 bases between. Looked up from germline, CDR1 is MNHNS and CDR2 is SASEGT. The CDR3 here is CASSNYGDTDTQYF. CDR3 DNA: TGTGCCAGCAGTAATTACGGGGACACAGATACGCAGTATTTT.

This clone was picked up many times. The chain has TRBV6-1 and TRBJ2-1; perhaps TRBD1 as D (6 bases). This CDR3 comprises 15 residues. The germline V gene encodes CDR1 MNHNS and CDR2 SASEGT. V gave up 7 bases and J gave up 1 base, with 14 bases separating them. The CDR3 loop reads CASTAGVVSYNEQFF. CDR3 DNA sequence: TGTGCCAGCACCGCAGGGGTGGTTTCCTACAATGAGCAGTTCTTC.

This clone has a handful of counts. The chain recombines TRBV5-6 with TRBJ2-3; 10 bases map to TRBD2. The CDR3 contains 14 residues. Germline V gene data show CDR1 as SGHDT and CDR2 as YYEEEE. With 2 bases clipped from V and 5 bases from J, the junction kept 2 bases outside the gene matches. CDR3 in amino acids: CASSLSGRGDTQYF. The CDR3 bases are TGTGCCAGCAGCTTAAGCGGGAGGGGAGATACGCAGTATTTT.

There are a few counts of this clone. The gene calls are TRBV6-1 and TRBJ1-5; TRBD1 might be the D (5 bases). Germline CDR1 is MNHNS and CDR2 is SASEGT. CDR3 length equals 12 residues. The V and J ends lost 5 bases and 8 bases respectively, with 10 bases between them. CDR3 in DNA: TGTGCCAGCAGTTTAGGAGGGGAGCCCCAGCATTTT. This codes for CASSLGGEPQHF.

The V gene is TRBV19, the J gene TRBJ1-1; TRBD1 matches 7 bases. Germline V CDR1 and CDR2: LNHDA, SQIVND (reference sequence). CDR3 length equals 15 residues. V dropped 7 bases and J dropped 2; count of bases not matched to a gene: 10. CDR3 loop: CASKGQRFGNTEAFF. The CDR3 coding sequence is TGTGCCAGTAAGGGACAGAGATTTGGTAACACTGAAGCTTTCTTT.